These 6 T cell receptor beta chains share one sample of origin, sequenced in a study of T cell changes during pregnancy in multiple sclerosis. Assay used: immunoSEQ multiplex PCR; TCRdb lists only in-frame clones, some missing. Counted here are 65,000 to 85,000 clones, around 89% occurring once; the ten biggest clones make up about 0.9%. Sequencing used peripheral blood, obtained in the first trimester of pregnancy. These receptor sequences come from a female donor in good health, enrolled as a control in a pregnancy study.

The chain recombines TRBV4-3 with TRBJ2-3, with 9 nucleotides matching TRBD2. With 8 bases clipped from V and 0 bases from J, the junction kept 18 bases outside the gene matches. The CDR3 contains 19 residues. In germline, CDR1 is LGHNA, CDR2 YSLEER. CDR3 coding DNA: TGCGCCAGCTCGATCCTGGCGGGAGGGCCCGGAGGAAGCACAGATACGCAGTATTTT. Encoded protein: CASSILAGGPGGSTDTQYF.

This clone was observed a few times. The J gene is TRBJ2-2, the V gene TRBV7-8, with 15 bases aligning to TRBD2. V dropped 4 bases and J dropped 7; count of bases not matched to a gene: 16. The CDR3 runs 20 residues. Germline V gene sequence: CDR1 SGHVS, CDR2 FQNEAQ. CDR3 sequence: CASSSERTSGRESGGGELFF. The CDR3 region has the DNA TGTGCCAGCAGCTCGGAAAGGACTAGCGGGAGGGAAAGTGGAGGCGGGGAGCTGTTTTTT.

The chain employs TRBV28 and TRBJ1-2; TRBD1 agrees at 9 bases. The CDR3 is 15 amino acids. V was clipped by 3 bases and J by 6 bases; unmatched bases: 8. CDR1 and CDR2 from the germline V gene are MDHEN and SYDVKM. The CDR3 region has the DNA TGTGCCAGCAGTTTTTTGATTCGGGACAGGGATGGCTACACCTTC. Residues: CASSFLIRDRDGYTF.

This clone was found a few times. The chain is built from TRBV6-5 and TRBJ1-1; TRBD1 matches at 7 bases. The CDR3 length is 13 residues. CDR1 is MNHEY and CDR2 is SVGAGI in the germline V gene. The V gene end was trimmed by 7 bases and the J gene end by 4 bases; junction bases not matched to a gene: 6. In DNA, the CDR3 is TGTGCCAGCAAAATCAGGGGGTCCACTGAAGCTTTCTTT. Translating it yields CASKIRGSTEAFF.

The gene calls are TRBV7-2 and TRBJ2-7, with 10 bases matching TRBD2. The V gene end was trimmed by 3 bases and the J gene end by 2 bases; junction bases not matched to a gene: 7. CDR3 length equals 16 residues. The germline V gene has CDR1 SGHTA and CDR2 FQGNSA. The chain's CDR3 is CASSFPSGSVTYEQYF. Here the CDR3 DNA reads TGTGCCAGCAGCTTTCCTAGCGGGAGTGTCACCTACGAGCAGTACTTC.

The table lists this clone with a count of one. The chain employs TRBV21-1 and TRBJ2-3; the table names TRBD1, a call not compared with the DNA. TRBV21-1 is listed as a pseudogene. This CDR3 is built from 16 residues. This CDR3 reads CASTPYSEGGTDTQYF. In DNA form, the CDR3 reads TGTGCCAGCACTCCATACTCGGAAGGGGGTACAGATACGCAGTATTTT.